A single sample is the source of the 24 T cell receptor beta chains below, sequenced in a study of control samples from healthy donors and cancer patients. Clones were read by immunoSEQ multiplex PCR, and TCRdb kept only the in-frame ones, dropping some. The table lists over 100,000 clones, about 90% of them singletons. Sequencing was performed on blood. These receptors were obtained from a woman in her forties or fifties in good health.

The chain employs TRBV5-1 and TRBJ2-5; a weak D match, TRBD2 (5 bases). The CDR3 is 13 amino acids. Germline V CDR1 and CDR2: SGHRS, YFSETQ. Trimming stripped 4 bases from V and 3 bases from J, with 10 bases between. For the CDR3, the DNA is TGCGCCAGCAGCCGGGGTCCGGAAGAGACCCAGTACTTC. Protein sequence: CASSRGPEETQYF.

The CDR3 reads CASSHRNTEAFF. CDR3 sequence (DNA): TGTGCCAGCAGCCATCGAAACACTGAAGCTTTCTTT. The gene calls are TRBV7-8 and TRBJ1-1; D unresolved. This CDR3 contains 12 residues. The V gene's germline CDR1 is SGHVS and CDR2 FQNEAQ. Trimming shortened V by 5 bases and J by 2 bases, and 6 bases separated the two germline ends.

This chain links TRBV6-1 with TRBJ2-7, with TRBD1 matching over 7 bases. V gave up 2 bases and J gave up 4 bases; unmatched junction bases: 8. The CDR3 consists of 15 residues. The V gene's germline CDR1 is MNHNS and CDR2 SASEGT. The CDR3 sequence: CASSEWGRGNYEQYF. As DNA, the CDR3 is TGTGCCAGCAGTGAATGGGGCAGGGGGAATTACGAGCAGTACTTC.

This chain connects TRBV6-5 to TRBJ1-2; tentative D call: TRBD1 (6 bases). This CDR3 comprises 13 residues. The germline V gene has CDR1 MNHEY and CDR2 SVGAGI. V dropped 5 bases and J dropped 4 bases, with 11 bases sitting between them. The DNA of the CDR3 is TGTGCCAGCAGTCTGGACAGAATCTATGGCTACACCTTC. Amino acids: CASSLDRIYGYTF.

The chain employs TRBV19 and TRBJ2-3; TRBD2 agrees at 10 bases. The CDR3 spans 18 residues. The trim removed 4 bases at V and 6 bases at J, leaving 16 bases unmatched. Germline V gene lookup returns CDR1 LNHDA and CDR2 SQIVND (reference sequence). The CDR3 spells CASSTSPLAGAPRDTQYF. The CDR3 coding sequence is TGTGCCAGTAGTACCTCCCCCCTAGCGGGGGCCCCTCGGGATACGCAGTATTTT. Supplemented by reference TRBV19 and TRBJ2-3, the full variable domain reads DGGITQSPKYLFRKEGQNVTLSCEQNLNHDAMYWYRQDPGQGLRLIYYSQIVNDFQKGDIAEGYSVSREKKESFPLTVTSAQKNPTAFYLCASSTSPLAGAPRDTQYFGPGTRLTVL.

The chain links TRBV19 to TRBJ1-6; no clear D gene. Looked up from germline, CDR1 is LNHDA and CDR2 is SQIVND (reference sequence). The CDR3 contains 13 residues. V was clipped by 7 bases and J by 9 bases, with 13 bases between them. The CDR3 sequence is CASTPTSGSPLHF. CDR3 bases: TGTGCCAGTACTCCGACATCAGGTTCACCCCTCCACTTT. The whole variable domain, filled in from reference TRBV19 and TRBJ1-6, reads DGGITQSPKYLFRKEGQNVTLSCEQNLNHDAMYWYRQDPGQGLRLIYYSQIVNDFQKGDIAEGYSVSREKKESFPLTVTSAQKNPTAFYLCASTPTSGSPLHFGNGTRLTVT.

The chain combines TRBV29-1 with TRBJ2-3; D tentatively reads TRBD1 or TRBD2 (5 bases each). This CDR3 contains 14 residues. V was cut by 2 bases and J by 5 bases, with 14 bases left in between. The germline CDR1 and CDR2 sequences are SQVTM and ANQGSEA. The CDR3 DNA reads as TGCAGCGTTGAAATAGCCGAGGGGAGAGATACGCAGTATTTT. Translating it yields CSVEIAEGRDTQYF.

The chain joins TRBV19 to TRBJ1-5, with D possibly being TRBD1 (6 bases). V lost 6 bases and J lost 4, with 10 bases in between. The germline gives CDR1 LNHDA, CDR2 SQIVND (reference sequence). The CDR3 contains 13 residues. The CDR3 sequence: CASSQGRNQPQHF. The CDR3 bases are TGTGCCAGTAGCCAGGGGCGGAATCAGCCCCAGCATTTT.

The chain links TRBV2 to TRBJ1-4; TRBD1 matches 7 bases. The CDR3 totals 15 residues. Germline CDR1 and CDR2: SNHLY and FYNNEI. Losses at the gene ends were 4 bases for V and 0 bases for J; bases not matched to a gene: 2. The CDR3 DNA is TGTGCCAGCAGTGCCAGGGGGGCAACTAATGAAAAACTGTTTTTT. It translates to CASSARGATNEKLFF.

The chain links TRBV18 to TRBJ1-1; D is ambiguous. V shed 4 bases and J shed 5 bases, with 11 bases lying between them. Germline V gene sequence: CDR1 KGHSH, CDR2 LQKENI. The CDR3 is 13 amino acids. CDR3: CASSLDRKTEAFF. CDR3 bases: TGTGCCAGCTCACTGGACCGTAAGACTGAAGCTTTCTTT.

This clone appeared a few times. The genes are TRBV5-1 and TRBJ2-3; D is perhaps TRBD1 (6 bases). Germline V gives CDR1 SGHRS, CDR2 YFSETQ. The CDR3 has 17 residues. The germline V and J ends were trimmed by 0 bases and 4 bases, with 18 bases remaining between them. Written as DNA, the CDR3 is TGCGCCAGCAGCTTGGAGAACAGGGTTCTGGTTTCAGATACGCAGTATTTT. Translation: CASSLENRVLVSDTQYF.

V and J are TRBV28 and TRBJ2-7, with 11 bases identical to TRBD2. V lost 4 bases to trimming and J lost 4 bases; unmatched junction nucleotides: 6. Per the germline V gene, CDR1 is MDHEN and CDR2 is SYDVKM. This CDR3 comprises 15 residues. The CDR3 region is CASSSTSGGLYEQYF. The CDR3 region has the DNA TGTGCCAGCAGTTCCACTAGCGGGGGTTTGTACGAGCAGTACTTC.

The V call is TRBV5-8, the J call TRBJ2-5; 11 bases match TRBD2. Germline CDR1 is SGHTS and CDR2 is YDEGEE. V lost 4 bases, J lost 4 bases, and 3 bases stayed unmatched. This CDR3 comprises 14 residues. CDR3 protein: CASSRGTSGETQYF. The CDR3 nucleotides are TGTGCCAGCAGCCGGGGGACTAGCGGAGAGACCCAGTACTTC.

The rearrangement joins TRBV2 to TRBJ2-5; D not resolved. Germline V gene sequence: CDR1 SNHLY, CDR2 FYNNEI. Trimming removed 5 bases at V and 2 bases at J, with 6 bases between. The CDR3 loop spans 12 amino acids. The DNA for the CDR3 is TGTGCCAGCAGTCACTATCAAGAGACCCAGTACTTC. The encoded protein is CASSHYQETQYF.

The rearrangement uses TRBV6-6 and TRBJ1-1; 7 positions match TRBD1. V trimming: 7 bases; J trimming: 11 bases; junction bases outside the gene matches: 10. The CDR3 has 12 amino acids. CDR1 and CDR2 from the germline V gene are MNHNY and SVGAGI (reference sequence). In DNA, the CDR3 is TGTGCCAGCACCAACACAGGGGACGGGGCTTTCTTT. Encoded protein: CASTNTGDGAFF.

Only one count was recorded for this clone. The chain combines TRBV11-3 with TRBJ1-2, with 7 bases identical to TRBD1. This CDR3 is 14 amino acids long. V lost 3 bases, J lost 3 bases, and 4 bases stayed unmatched. Looked up from germline, CDR1 is SGHNT and CDR2 is YENEEA. Here the CDR3 reads CASSLTRGHYGYTF. The CDR3 nucleotides are TGTGCCAGCAGCTTGACGAGGGGGCACTATGGCTACACCTTC.

The chain carries TRBV9 and TRBJ2-2; TRBD2 matches 10 bases. Germline lookup yields CDR1 SGDLS and CDR2 YYNGEE. CDR3 length: 18 residues. Trimming at V came to 0 bases and at J to 0 bases, leaving 5 bases not matched to a gene. The CDR3 spells CASSVGLAGAPNTGELFF. The CDR3 DNA follows: TGTGCCAGCAGCGTAGGGCTAGCGGGGGCCCCGAACACCGGGGAGCTGTTTTTT.

The chain uses TRBV28 and TRBJ1-5; the D gene is possibly TRBD1 (5 bases). CDR3 length equals 17 residues. Germline V gene sequence: CDR1 MDHEN, CDR2 SYDVKM. V shed 2 bases and J shed 0 bases, with 14 bases lying between them. The CDR3 nucleotides read TGTGCCAGCAGTTTACCCCGGGACGGCTATAGCAATCAGCCCCAGCATTTT. It codes for CASSLPRDGYSNQPQHF.

This chain joins TRBV14 and TRBJ1-6; D is possibly TRBD1 (6 bases). Trimming took 3 bases from V and 8 from J, leaving 14 bases between them. CDR3 length equals 15 residues. Germline loops: CDR1 SGHDN, CDR2 FVKESK. The CDR3 coding sequence is TGTGCCAGCAGCCAGGTGGGGGCGAGGTATTCACCCCTCCACTTT. Protein product: CASSQVGARYSPLHF.

CDR3 loop: CASSASPANEKLFF. The DNA of the CDR3 is TGTGCCAGCAGCGCCTCCCCGGCTAATGAAAAACTGTTTTTT. The V gene is TRBV9, the J gene TRBJ1-4; D gene uncertain. The CDR3 consists of 14 residues. V gave up 3 bases and J gave up 3 bases, with 9 bases separating them. CDR1 is SGDLS and CDR2 is YYNGEE in the germline V gene.

In DNA form, the CDR3 reads TGTGCCAGCAGTTACCCGATGAAGGGCCCCGGGGAGCTGTTTTTT. Its translation is CASSYPMKGPGELFF. V usage is TRBV6-6 and J usage is TRBJ2-2; D unresolved. CDR3 length: 15 amino acids. V dropped 2 bases and J dropped 6 bases, with 13 bases sitting between them. Germline lookup yields CDR1 MNHNY and CDR2 SVGAGI (reference sequence).

Concerning this clone itself: Mismatch with germline at one junction end may stem from a read error. The chain links TRBV11-2 to TRBJ1-1; perhaps TRBD1 as D (5 bases). This CDR3 has 13 residues. The V gene's germline CDR1 is SGHAT and CDR2 FQNNGV. The CDR3, as DNA: TGTGCCAGCAGCTTAGAGGCAGGGACTGGAGCTTTCTTT. It codes for CASSLEAGTGAFF.

V usage is TRBV25-1 and J usage is TRBJ1-2; D is ambiguous. The germline V gene has CDR1 MGHDK and CDR2 SYGVNS. V gave up 6 bases and J gave up 4 bases, with 27 bases separating them. This CDR3 has 18 residues. The CDR3 DNA is TGTGCCAGCAGAGGGAACCGGCCGTCAGACATACTCAGCTATGGCTACACCTTC. Its translation is CASRGNRPSDILSYGYTF.

The genes are TRBV6-5 and TRBJ2-2, with TRBD1 matching over 9 bases. Germline loops: CDR1 MNHEY, CDR2 SVGAGI. This CDR3 has 15 residues. Unmatched junction bases numbered 11, after V lost 8 bases and J lost 7 bases. CDR3 sequence: CASLLRTGVSGELFF. DNA for the CDR3: TGTGCCAGCCTTTTAAGGACAGGGGTGAGCGGGGAGCTGTTTTTT.